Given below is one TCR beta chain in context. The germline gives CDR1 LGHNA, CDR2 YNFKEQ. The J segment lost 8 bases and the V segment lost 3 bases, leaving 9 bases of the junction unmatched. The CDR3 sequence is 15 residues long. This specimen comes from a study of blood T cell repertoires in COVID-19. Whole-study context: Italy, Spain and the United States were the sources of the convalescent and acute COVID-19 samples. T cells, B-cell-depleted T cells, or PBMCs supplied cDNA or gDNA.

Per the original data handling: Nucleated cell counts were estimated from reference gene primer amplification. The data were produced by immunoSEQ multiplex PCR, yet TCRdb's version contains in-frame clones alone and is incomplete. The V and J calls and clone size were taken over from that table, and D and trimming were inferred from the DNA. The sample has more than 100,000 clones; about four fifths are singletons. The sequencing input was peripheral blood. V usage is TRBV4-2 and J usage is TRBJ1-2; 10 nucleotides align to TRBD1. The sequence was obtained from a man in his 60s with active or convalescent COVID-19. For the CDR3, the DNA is TGTGCCAGCAGCCACCCGACAGGGGGCGCGGGGGGCTACACCTTC. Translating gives CASSHPTGGAGGYTF.